Listed below are T cell receptor beta chains from one sample, sequenced in a study of cytomegalovirus exposure and HLA in healthy donors. Repertoires were generated with immunoSEQ multiplex PCR, while TCRdb's copy carries only in-frame clones and drops some. The table shows approximately 97,000 clones, with around 72% occurring only once. What was sequenced was PBMCs. The receptors here all came from a man aged 35-49 years in good health and CMV-seronegative. Both conserved end residues are part of each CDR3. A D gene is named only where the DNA matches it firmly. Rows may omit the clone size; those that give it use once, few, many or a size class.

J gene,clone size,D gene,V gene,CDR3 DNA,CDR3 protein
TRBJ1-5,NA,NA,TRBV27,TGTGCCAGCAGTTGGGGGGGCAGCAATCAGCCCCAGCATTTT,CASSWGGSNQPQHF
TRBJ1-2,NA,NA,TRBV5-6,TGTGCCAGCGGGTCGGCGGATGGCTACACCTTC,CASGSADGYTF
TRBJ2-3,NA,TRBD2,TRBV5-1,TGCGCCAGCAGCTTGGATATCGGGGGGGGTTCGGCAGATACGCAGTATTTT,CASSLDIGGGSADTQYF
TRBJ2-1,few,TRBD2,TRBV2,TGTGCCAGCAGCCTACTAGCGGGGGGGCCTGGATCCTACAATGAGCAGTTCTTC,CASSLLAGGPGSYNEQFF
TRBJ1-6,few,NA,TRBV5-1,TGCGCCAGCAGCCCCAGGCCGAATTATAATTCACCCCTCCACTTT,CASSPRPNYNSPLHF
TRBJ2-7,NA,NA,TRBV5-1,TGCGCCAGCAGCTTGTTGCCCCCTATGAACTCCTACGAGCAGTACTTC,CASSLLPPMNSYEQYF
TRBJ2-3,NA,NA,TRBV6-5,TGTGCCAGCAAAAGGACTAGCACAGATACGCAGTATTTT,CASKRTSTDTQYF
TRBJ1-1,once,NA,TRBV4-3,TGCGCCAGCAGCCAAGGGGTGAGTGGAGAGAACACTGAAGCTTTCTTT,CASSQGVSGENTEAFF
TRBJ1-2,NA,NA,TRBV27,TGTGCCAGCAGCCAGGGAGGATATGGCTACACCTTC,CASSQGGYGYTF
TRBJ1-2,NA,NA,TRBV5-6,TGTGCCAGCAGACGTGGACTGATATCTAATTATGGCTACACCTTC,CASRRGLISNYGYTF
TRBJ2-1,NA,TRBD2,TRBV15,TGTGCCACCAGCAGAAAGGATAAGCGGGGGGACGGGCAGTTCTTC,CATSRKDKRGDGQFF
TRBJ1-2,few,NA,TRBV2,TGTGCCAGCAGTGAAGATGGCGGCTACACCTTC,CASSEDGGYTF
TRBJ2-5,NA,TRBD2,TRBV5-1,TGCGCCAGCAGCTTCGGGATCAGTCTAGCGGGGGAGACCCAGTACTTC,CASSFGISLAGETQYF
TRBJ1-3,many,NA,TRBV5-1,TGCGCCAGCAGCTTGGGCGTGGAGGAGAACATATATTTT,CASSLGVEENIYF
TRBJ2-5,few,TRBD2,TRBV4-1,TGCGCCAGCAGCCAAGAGGGGGGGACGACCCAGTACTTC,CASSQEGGTTQYF
TRBJ2-7,few,NA,TRBV6-5,TGTGCCAGCAGCTACTCCGGGACAAGCTCCTACGAGCAGTACTTC,CASSYSGTSSYEQYF
TRBJ2-7,NA,NA,TRBV7-3,TGTGCCAGCAGCTTGTACCAGGCCGGAGAGCAGTACTTC,CASSLYQAGEQYF
TRBJ1-4,NA,NA,TRBV4-1,TGCGCCAGCAGCCAAGATGGCTGGTTTGAAAAACTGTTTTTT,CASSQDGWFEKLFF
TRBJ1-5,NA,NA,TRBV18,TGTGCCAGCTCCCAACAGGGAAAGGATCAGCCCCAGCATTTT,CASSQQGKDQPQHF
TRBJ1-2,NA,NA,TRBV14,TGTGCCAGCAGCCAAGAACGCGGGGAACTCAACTATGGCTACACCTTC,CASSQERGELNYGYTF
TRBJ2-2,NA,TRBD1,TRBV5-4,TGTGCCAGCAGCCCCCCCTTAGGGGGCCGGCACACCGGGGAGCTGTTTTTT,CASSPPLGGRHTGELFF
TRBJ1-5,NA,NA,TRBV4-2,TGTGCCAGCAGCCAGGCCAGGTTTTATAGCAATCAGCCCCAGCATTTT,CASSQARFYSNQPQHF
TRBJ1-1,few,NA,TRBV28,TGTGCCAGCAGCTTGGGAACGGACAAAGAAGCTTTCTTT,CASSLGTDKEAFF
TRBJ1-1,NA,NA,TRBV7-2,TGTGCCAGCAGCAGGCAGGCACAGAACACTGAAGCTTTCTTT,CASSRQAQNTEAFF
TRBJ2-1,NA,TRBD2,TRBV6-4,TGTGCCAGCAGTGACAGGGTCCGGGGGGATGAGCAGTTCTTC,CASSDRVRGDEQFF
TRBJ2-3,NA,TRBD1,TRBV9,TGTGCCAGCAGCAAGGACAGGGGTAGCACAGATACGCAGTATTTT,CASSKDRGSTDTQYF
TRBJ1-5,few,TRBD1,TRBV6-1,TGTGCCAGCAGTGGCGGGACAGAAAATCAGCCCCAGCATTTT,CASSGGTENQPQHF
TRBJ1-6,NA,NA,TRBV13,TGTGCCAGCAGCTACCAGCCGGGACTGTTAAATTCACCCCTCCACTTT,CASSYQPGLLNSPLHF
TRBJ2-7,NA,TRBD2,TRBV27,TGTGCCAGCAGTGTTATTAGCGGGGCGCTTCCCTACGAGCAGTACTTC,CASSVISGALPYEQYF
TRBJ2-7,NA,TRBD1,TRBV6-4,TGTGCCAGCAGTCGGACAGGGCCTCTTTCCTACGAGCAGTACTTC,CASSRTGPLSYEQYF
TRBJ2-5,NA,TRBD1,TRBV6-1,TGTGCCAGCAGTGACCCCGGGACAGGGAAAGAGACCCAGTACTTC,CASSDPGTGKETQYF
TRBJ2-7,NA,TRBD1,TRBV5-1,TGCGCCAGCAGCCAGGGACAGGGTCTATACGAGCAGTACTTC,CASSQGQGLYEQYF
TRBJ2-5,NA,TRBD2,TRBV23-1,TGCGCCAGCAGTCATTTTAGCGGGGTTCGCCAAGAGACCCAGTACTTC,CASSHFSGVRQETQYF
TRBJ1-5,many,TRBD1,TRBV28,TGTGCCAGCAGTCCCACCGACAGGGGCCGCCAGCCCCAGCATTTT,CASSPTDRGRQPQHF
TRBJ1-1,NA,TRBD1,TRBV13,TGTGCCAGCAGCCATCGGGACAGGGTTGAAGCTTTCTTT,CASSHRDRVEAFF
TRBJ2-3,NA,TRBD1,TRBV7-8,TGTGCCAGCAGCCGACGGACAGGGGCTAGCACAGATACGCAGTATTTT,CASSRRTGASTDTQYF
TRBJ1-1,few,NA,TRBV7-9,TGTGCCAGCAGCTTACCAGGGAACACTGAAGCTTTCTTT,CASSLPGNTEAFF
TRBJ2-7,few,TRBD2,TRBV18,TGTGCCAGCTCACCACCGAGTAGCGGGGGGGCAGGCGAGCAGTACTTC,CASSPPSSGGAGEQYF
TRBJ2-7,NA,NA,TRBV6-5,TGTGCCAGCAGGCCCTCACTTGTTTACGAGCAGTACTTC,CASRPSLVYEQYF